This entry is about one TCR beta chain. This clonotype was recorded many times. Its antigen is still unknown. No base-level quality is on record; no much larger clone is a single base apart. This specimen comes from a study of spatial heterogeneity in lung cancer (dated by TCRdb to between 2017 and 2020). Study-wide context: More beta-chain than alpha-chain transcripts were consistently detected, likely reflecting higher beta-chain transcript abundance. In tumor regions, TCR transcript counts showed a strong correlation with a T cell transcriptional module score derived from matched bulk RNA-seq. In non-small cell lung cancer, the study made a quantitative comparison of TCR alpha and beta repertoires among multiple tumor regions, matched nontumor lung and blood. In the raw uncorrected reads, each unique combination of TCR and UMI appeared more than ten times on average. TCR repertoire features were related to nonsynonymous mutation counts determined by whole-exome sequencing of tumor tissue. Both alpha and beta chains were TCR-sequenced in samples taken at surgery, namely 220 tumor regions, around 70 matched nontumor lung samples and approximately 58 PBMC samples. On the study overall, not on this receptor specifically: The count of ubiquitous expanded TCRs correlated with the count of ubiquitous nonsynonymous mutations, and the count of regional expanded TCRs correlated with the count of regional nonsynonymous mutations. Confirming at a functional level the hypothesis that regional TCRs recognize regional mutations was considered to require additional single-cell paired TCR alpha and beta sequencing. TCR-seq coverage of tumor T cells was estimated at only roughly 7.7% for alpha chains and 13% for beta chains. A correlation was observed between the number of expanded intratumoral alpha and beta TCRs and the tumor nonsynonymous mutation count.

The CDR3 spans 15 residues, from the cysteine through the phenylalanine. Only the CDR3 region is kept as DNA, spanning 45 bases read in frame from base 1. V is reduced by 0 bases and J by 4 bases, leaving a spacing of 13 bases between them. CDR1 and CDR2 are drawn from the germline V gene (reference sequence): DFQATT, SNEGSKA. The method behind the library was 5' RACE. The data were produced on a NextSeq 500. The TCR library protocol attached a unique molecular identifier to each TCR cDNA molecule to allow correction of PCR and sequencing errors. The authors' pipeline ran thus. Decombinator tools were used for TCR identification, UMI-based error correction and CDR3 extraction. TCRs above a frequency of 2 per 1,000, corresponding to the top 1% of the tumor frequency distribution, were defined as expanded. Expanded tumor TCRs statistically deemed absent (corrected P<0.05) from at least one tumor region were classed as regional, and all other expanded tumor TCRs were classed as ubiquitous. Renyi diversity was calculated using the R vegan package after each repertoire was subsampled 100 times to 5,000 TCRs. To build CDR3 similarity networks, amino acid triplet string-kernel similarity was used, and CDR3s were connected when their pairwise similarity was above 0.82. The public reads were run again by TCRdb, first through fastp at Q25 and then through MiXCR, and only productive beta chains were kept. Each CDR3 protein appears once, grouped with its most common genes and DNA. None of the V and J calls come from the authors' own analysis; TCRdb made them. The sample has about 5,600 distinct CDR3 sequences on record, around 4.8% of them singletons. Together, the top ten hold 20% to 30% of the sample.

The time point label for this specimen denotes: sample taken at primary tumor resection. The donors were approximately 70 patients from the lung TRACERx cohort who had early-stage, untreated non-small cell lung cancer. Without any cell sorting, TCR sequencing was performed on whole RNA extracted either from tumor and nontumor lung tissue or from cryopreserved PBMC samples. Only patients for whom sufficient RNA was available from at least two tumor regions were selected for TCR sequencing. A lung pathologist reviewed the tumor and adjacent nontumor lung specimens before the specimens were selected. The chain links TRBV20-1 with TRBJ2-1, with a tentative D gene TRBD1 over 5 matching bases. Material: lung tumor tissue, obtained at surgery. The receptor's source is a male donor with early-stage non-small cell lung cancer. The nucleotides are TGCAGTGCTAGAGATACAGGCCATAATTACAATGAGCAGTTCTTC. It is translated as CSARDTGHNYNEQFF.